The rows below give T cell receptor beta chains drawn from one sample of a study of glioma-infiltrating T cells after dendritic cell vaccination. The method was immunoSEQ multiplex PCR; TCRdb's version includes in-frame clones alone and lacks a portion of them. This table has 70,000 to 100,000 clones, under 85% appearing once. Material: blood, obtained after dendritic cell vaccination. Receptors were obtained from a human donor with glioblastoma. The CDR3 runs from the conserved cysteine through the conserved F or W. Fields, in order: D gene, CDR3 length, clone size, V gene, J gene, CDR3 DNA, CDR3 protein. A D gene is named only where the DNA matches it firmly. Size values are once, few and many counts, or a class for expanded clones, and some rows have none.

D gene: -
CDR3 length: 14
clone size: -
V gene: TRBV5-1
J gene: TRBJ1-1
CDR3 DNA: TGCGCCAGCAGCTTGAGAGGGTCTGGCACTGAAGCTTTCTTT
CDR3 protein: CASSLRGSGTEAFF

D gene: -
CDR3 length: 15
clone size: -
V gene: TRBV7-8
J gene: TRBJ2-2
CDR3 DNA: TGTGCCAGCATCGTGGGTACAGCCAACACCGGGGAGCTGTTTTTT
CDR3 protein: CASIVGTANTGELFF

D gene: -
CDR3 length: 16
clone size: once
V gene: TRBV7-7
J gene: TRBJ2-3
CDR3 DNA: TGTGCCAGCAGCCCAATGGGTGAGCGGGGCACAGATACGCAGTATTTT
CDR3 protein: CASSPMGERGTDTQYF

D gene: -
CDR3 length: 21
clone size: once
V gene: TRBV7-8
J gene: TRBJ1-2
CDR3 DNA: TGTGCCAGCAGCTCGAGGCGGTCGGTCAGCGCACCCAGAAGATCTAACTATGGCTACACCTTC
CDR3 protein: CASSSRRSVSAPRRSNYGYTF

D gene: TRBD2
CDR3 length: 16
clone size: -
V gene: TRBV5-1
J gene: TRBJ2-1
CDR3 DNA: TGCGCCAGCAGCATTACTAGCGGGGGATCCTACAATGAGCAGTTCTTC
CDR3 protein: CASSITSGGSYNEQFF

D gene: -
CDR3 length: 13
clone size: -
V gene: TRBV7-9
J gene: TRBJ1-4
CDR3 DNA: TGTGCCAGCAGCTTGGAGTCTAATGAAAAACTGTTTTTT
CDR3 protein: CASSLESNEKLFF

D gene: -
CDR3 length: 14
clone size: -
V gene: TRBV4-3
J gene: TRBJ1-5
CDR3 DNA: TGCGCCAGCAGCCCCTCTTTTGGGCTTCAGCCCCAGCATTTT
CDR3 protein: CASSPSFGLQPQHF

D gene: TRBD1
CDR3 length: 15
clone size: -
V gene: TRBV7-2
J gene: TRBJ2-1
CDR3 DNA: TGTGCCAGTCAGCTTAGGGACAGGGGGTTCAATGAGCAGTTCTTC
CDR3 protein: CASQLRDRGFNEQFF

D gene: -
CDR3 length: 13
clone size: -
V gene: TRBV6-5
J gene: TRBJ1-1
CDR3 DNA: TGTGCCAGCAGGCTTCAGGGGAACACTGAAGCTTTCTTT
CDR3 protein: CASRLQGNTEAFF

D gene: TRBD1
CDR3 length: 14
clone size: -
V gene: TRBV29-1
J gene: TRBJ2-7
CDR3 DNA: TGCAGCGTTCTACAGGGGCCTCCTCCGTACGAGCAGTACTTC
CDR3 protein: CSVLQGPPPYEQYF

D gene: TRBD1
CDR3 length: 15
clone size: -
V gene: TRBV4-2
J gene: TRBJ1-2
CDR3 DNA: TGTGCCAGCAGCCAGGGGGACAGGGCTCCCTATGGCTACACCTTC
CDR3 protein: CASSQGDRAPYGYTF

D gene: TRBD1
CDR3 length: 14
clone size: -
V gene: TRBV6-5
J gene: TRBJ1-1
CDR3 DNA: TGTGCCAGCAGTGACAGGGGAACGAACACTGAAGCTTTCTTT
CDR3 protein: CASSDRGTNTEAFF

D gene: -
CDR3 length: 11
clone size: -
V gene: TRBV30
J gene: TRBJ2-1
CDR3 DNA: TGTGCCTGGAGCAGAAGCAATGAGCAGTTCTTC
CDR3 protein: CAWSRSNEQFF

D gene: -
CDR3 length: 14
clone size: -
V gene: TRBV9
J gene: TRBJ1-6
CDR3 DNA: TGTGCCAGCAGCGTAGACAGTGGATTTTCACCCCTCCACTTT
CDR3 protein: CASSVDSGFSPLHF

D gene: -
CDR3 length: 15
clone size: -
V gene: TRBV19
J gene: TRBJ1-4
CDR3 DNA: TGTGCCAGTAGTATAGAGGGAGGAGAGAATGAAAAACTGTTTTTT
CDR3 protein: CASSIEGGENEKLFF

D gene: -
CDR3 length: 15
clone size: -
V gene: TRBV2
J gene: TRBJ1-2
CDR3 DNA: TGTGCCAGCTACCCCGACGAGAGGAACGGATATGGCTACACCTTC
CDR3 protein: CASYPDERNGYGYTF

D gene: -
CDR3 length: 14
clone size: -
V gene: TRBV5-1
J gene: TRBJ1-1
CDR3 DNA: TGCGCCAGCAGCTTGGCCTGGGGTAATAGCGGAGCTTTCTTT
CDR3 protein: CASSLAWGNSGAFF

D gene: TRBD1
CDR3 length: 14
clone size: -
V gene: TRBV11-2
J gene: TRBJ2-7
CDR3 DNA: TGTGCCAGCAGTCGCCGGACAGGGGCCTACGAGCAGTACTTC
CDR3 protein: CASSRRTGAYEQYF

D gene: -
CDR3 length: 15
clone size: -
V gene: TRBV18
J gene: TRBJ1-2
CDR3 DNA: TGTGCCAGCTCACCGGTCGGACAGAATAACTATGGCTACACCTTC
CDR3 protein: CASSPVGQNNYGYTF

D gene: TRBD1
CDR3 length: 14
clone size: -
V gene: TRBV29-1
J gene: TRBJ1-1
CDR3 DNA: TGCAGCGTCTTCAGGGGGCTACGGGACACTGAAGCTTTCTTT
CDR3 protein: CSVFRGLRDTEAFF

D gene: TRBD1
CDR3 length: 15
clone size: -
V gene: TRBV7-8
J gene: TRBJ2-5
CDR3 DNA: TGTGCCAGCAGCTTAGGGAGACAGGGACAAGAGACCCAGTACTTC
CDR3 protein: CASSLGRQGQETQYF

D gene: TRBD1
CDR3 length: 17
clone size: -
V gene: TRBV2
J gene: TRBJ1-1
CDR3 DNA: TGTGCCAGCAGTGACCTTACTGGGACAGGGGGGAACACTGAAGCTTTCTTT
CDR3 protein: CASSDLTGTGGNTEAFF

D gene: TRBD2
CDR3 length: 16
clone size: -
V gene: TRBV5-4
J gene: TRBJ2-1
CDR3 DNA: TGTGCCAGCAGCTTGGAGGCTAGCGGGGGTTGGAATGAGCAGTTCTTC
CDR3 protein: CASSLEASGGWNEQFF

D gene: -
CDR3 length: 14
clone size: once
V gene: TRBV15
J gene: TRBJ1-2
CDR3 DNA: TGTGCCACCAGCAGAGCTAAGTCAGGGTATGGCTACACCTTC
CDR3 protein: CATSRAKSGYGYTF

D gene: -
CDR3 length: 16
clone size: -
V gene: TRBV18
J gene: TRBJ1-1
CDR3 DNA: TGTGCCAGCTCACCTGAGGGCAGGGGTCGAAACACTGAAGCTTTCTTT
CDR3 protein: CASSPEGRGRNTEAFF

D gene: TRBD1
CDR3 length: 16
clone size: -
V gene: TRBV7-8
J gene: TRBJ1-1
CDR3 DNA: TGTGCCAGCAGCAAACGACAGGGCATCACGGACACTGAAGCTTTCTTT
CDR3 protein: CASSKRQGITDTEAFF

D gene: TRBD2
CDR3 length: 16
clone size: -
V gene: TRBV19
J gene: TRBJ2-3
CDR3 DNA: TGTGCCAGTAGTATAGATTGGCGGGGGGGCGCAGATACGCAGTATTTT
CDR3 protein: CASSIDWRGGADTQYF

D gene: TRBD1
CDR3 length: 13
clone size: -
V gene: TRBV7-9
J gene: TRBJ1-1
CDR3 DNA: TGTGCCAGCAGCTTCACCGGGACAGATGAAGCTTTCTTT
CDR3 protein: CASSFTGTDEAFF